Below, 8 T cell receptor beta chains from the same sample are listed, as sequenced in a study of CD8+CD57+ T cells in acquired aplastic anemia. Profiling that covered TCR beta VDJ and CDR3 relied on genomic DNA as its template. TCRdb reprocessed the reads via MiXCR and lists one record per CDR3 protein. Counted here are about 200,000 distinct CDR3 sequences, 34% occurring once; the ten biggest clones make up roughly 1.1%. Sequencing input: sorted CD4+, CD8+, or CD8+CD57+ T cells (not recorded which) from PBMCs. All receptors derive from a human donor in good health, serving as a control.

This clonotype has just a few counts. The chain uses TRBV2 and TRBJ2-2; D is unresolved. CDR1 and CDR2 from the germline V gene are SNHLY and FYNNEI. The CDR3 loop spans 14 amino acids. Trimming pared 6 bases from V and 4 bases from J, leaving 12 bases between. CDR3 sequence: CASSLGMITGELFF. DNA of the CDR3: TGTGCCAGCAGCTTGGGGATGATCACCGGGGAGCTGTTTTTT.

The table lists this clonotype with a few counts. V gene TRBV11-2 combines with J gene TRBJ2-1; the match to TRBD2 covers 9 bases. Trimming cost V 3 bases and J 5 bases; bases outside gene matches: 11. In germline, CDR1 is SGHAT, CDR2 FQNNGV. This CDR3 spans 17 amino acids. CDR3 DNA sequence: TGTGCCAGCAGCTTCTCCGTTAGCGGGAGCGGTAACAATGAGCAGTTCTTC. Translated, it gives CASSFSVSGSGNNEQFF.

Many counts were recorded for this clonotype. The chain couples TRBV20-1 to TRBJ2-1; D is ambiguous. Trimming left V 6 bases short and J 0 bases short, with 18 bases between. Germline assignment: CDR1 DFQATT and CDR2 SNEGSKA (reference sequence). There are 16 residues in the CDR3. This CDR3 is CSATGPDASSYNEQFF. The CDR3 DNA follows: TGCAGTGCCACGGGCCCGGACGCCAGCTCCTACAATGAGCAGTTCTTC.

CDR3 bases: TGTGCCAGCAGTTGGGGAAACACCATATATTTT. Translation: CASSWGNTIYF. The gene calls are TRBV25-1 and TRBJ1-3; the D is unclear. The V gene's germline CDR1 is MGHDK and CDR2 SYGVNS. This CDR3 has 11 amino acids. Trimming stripped 5 bases from V and 4 bases from J, with 3 bases between.

This clonotype was detected only a few times. The J gene is TRBJ2-5, the V gene TRBV5-1, with a weak D call TRBD2 (5 bases). The CDR3 runs 14 residues. Trimming took off 4 bases at V and 0 bases at J, with 10 bases between the two ends. Looked up from germline, CDR1 is SGHRS and CDR2 is YFSETQ. CDR3 sequence: CASSVGDHQETQYF. CDR3 in DNA: TGCGCCAGCAGCGTCGGGGATCACCAAGAGACCCAGTACTTC.

This clonotype was detected ten times or more. The rearrangement joins TRBV5-1 to TRBJ1-5; D may be TRBD1 (5 bases). The CDR3 is 14 amino acids. V was clipped by 0 bases and J by 5 bases, with 9 bases between them. CDR1 is SGHRS, CDR2 YFSETQ, per germline. This CDR3 is CASSLGREDQPQHF. The DNA for the CDR3 is TGCGCCAGCAGCTTGGGCAGGGAAGATCAGCCCCAGCATTTT.

This clonotype was counted at least ten times. The chain recombines TRBV7-2 with TRBJ1-3; a possible D gene is TRBD1 (5 bases). Trimming cost V 5 bases and J 0 bases, with 11 bases left between them. Germline CDR1 and CDR2: SGHTA and FQGNSA. The CDR3 length is 15 residues. As DNA, the CDR3 is TGTGCCAGCAGCCGGACATCGAGCTCTGGAAACACCATATATTTT. Residues: CASSRTSSSGNTIYF.

This clonotype was counted many times. This chain connects TRBV7-3 to TRBJ1-2, with 8 bases matching TRBD1. The germline CDR1 and CDR2 sequences are SGHTA and FQGTGA. CDR3 length: 14 amino acids. The V segment lost 5 bases and the J segment 4 bases; nucleotides outside the gene matches: 6. The CDR3 is CASSPGGEGYGYTF. The CDR3 DNA reads as TGTGCCAGCAGCCCAGGGGGCGAGGGCTATGGCTACACCTTC. The whole variable domain, remainder taken from reference TRBV7-3 and TRBJ1-2, is GAGVSQTPSNKVTEKGKYVELRCDPISGHTALYWYRQSLGQGPEFLIYFQGTGAADDSGLPNDRFFAVRPEGSVSTLKIQRTERGDSAVYLCASSPGGEGYGYTFGSGTRLTVV.